This T cell receptor beta chain was retrieved from a study of cytomegalovirus exposure and HLA in healthy donors. The PCR contained 60 Vbeta and 13 Jbeta primers. Profiled with immunoSEQ multiplex PCR; TCRdb holds only in-frame clones, not every one. The repertoire holds about 160,000 clones, with approximately 75% as singletons. The CDR3 covers 14 residues. The germline CDR1 and CDR2 sequences are MNHNY and SVGAGI (reference sequence). V lost 8 bases, J lost 2 bases, and 15 bases lay in between. The TCR comes from a man between 45 and 60 years old in good health and CMV-seropositive. The rearrangement joins TRBV6-6 to TRBJ2-5; D possibly corresponds to TRBD2 (6 bases). The material sequenced was PBMCs. CDR3 amino acids: CASSTTGGQETQYF. In nucleotides, the CDR3 is TGTGCCAGCTCTACTACCGGGGGACAAGAGACCCAGTACTTC.